The 9 T cell receptor beta chains reported below all come from one sample, sequenced in a study of identical twins. One entry per CDR3 protein, called by TCRdb with MiXCR from the 5' RACE reads. This table has some 1,700,000 distinct CDR3 sequences, about 30% appearing once. Sequenced sample: cord blood. Every receptor here comes from a newborn girl in good health.

The V call is TRBV27, the J call TRBJ1-5; TRBD1 aligns across 8 bases. Trimming removed 3 bases from V and 6 bases from J; junction bases left unmatched: 4. From germline, CDR1 is MNHEY and CDR2 SMNVEV (reference sequence). The length of the CDR3 is 14 residues. CDR3 DNA sequence: TGTGCCAGCAGTTTGCAGGGGGCGTTTCAGCCCCAGCATTTT. Residues: CASSLQGAFQPQHF.

The table lists this clonotype with a few counts. The chain has TRBV28 and TRBJ2-3; D not resolved. The CDR3 contains 17 residues. Between the trimmed V and J ends, which lost 3 bases and 2 bases, there was a span of 18 bases. Germline V gives CDR1 MDHEN, CDR2 SYDVKM. The CDR3 protein is CASSFGRGETLTDTQYF. The CDR3 DNA reads as TGTGCCAGCAGTTTCGGTCGAGGCGAGACCCTCACAGATACGCAGTATTTT.

Worth noting for this clonotype: The germline gene is not matched at one end of the junction; a read error may be the cause. The chain uses TRBV11-2 and TRBJ2-1, with no clear D. CDR1 and CDR2 from the germline V gene are SGHAT and FQNNGV. The CDR3 length is 12 residues. The CDR3, as DNA: TGTGTCAGCAGCTGGGGCTACAATGAGCAGTTCTTC. Amino acid sequence: CVSSWGYNEQFF.

Comments on this clonotype: A read error may account for a junction end that differs from germline. The V and J genes are TRBV28 and TRBJ2-3; D is ambiguous. Germline V CDR1 and CDR2: MDHEN, SYDVKM. The CDR3 length is 12 residues. The CDR3 sequence: CARSSPPDTQYF. The CDR3 coding sequence is TGTGCCAGGAGTTCACCTCCGGATACGCAGTATTTT.

CDR3 in DNA: TGCAGCGTTGAGTACACTGAAGCTTTCTTT. It specifies CSVEYTEAFF. The chain has TRBV29-1 and TRBJ1-1; the D is unclear. The germline V and J ends were trimmed by 3 bases and 3 bases, with 2 bases remaining between them. Germline CDR1 reads SQVTM; CDR2 reads ANQGSEA. The CDR3 totals 10 residues.

The chain has TRBV20-1 and TRBJ1-5; the D is unclear. V was cut by 5 bases and J by 0 bases, with 14 bases left in between. Germline CDR1 DFQATT, CDR2 SNEGSKA (reference sequence). The CDR3 runs to 15 residues. The CDR3 DNA reads TGCAGTGCTCCCCCGACGGGATATAGCAATCAGCCCCAGCATTTT. It yields the protein CSAPPTGYSNQPQHF.

The table lists this clonotype with many counts. The rearrangement links TRBV20-1 to TRBJ2-5, with D unclear. V shed 0 bases and J shed 4 bases, with 3 bases lying between them. This CDR3 spans 11 amino acids. Germline V gene sequence: CDR1 DFQATT, CDR2 SNEGSKA (reference sequence). The CDR3 protein is CSARDRETQYF. DNA of the CDR3: TGCAGTGCTAGAGATCGAGAGACCCAGTACTTC.

This clonotype came up a few times. The rearrangement joins TRBV20-1 to TRBJ2-1, with 8 positions matching TRBD2. This CDR3 has 16 residues. Germline CDR1 and CDR2: DFQATT and SNEGSKA (reference sequence). V shed 0 bases and J 7 bases; nucleotides not matched to a gene: 11. The CDR3 nucleotides are TGCAGTGCTAGAGATTCCAGCGGGAGAGCGGGAAATGAGCAGTTCTTC. Translation gives CSARDSSGRAGNEQFF.

This sequence joins TRBV3-1 and TRBJ2-7, with TRBD2 identical over 13 bases. The CDR3 loop spans 17 amino acids. CDR1 and CDR2 (germline): LGHDT, YNNKEL (reference sequence). Trimming at V came to 3 bases and at J to 6 bases, leaving 11 bases not matched to a gene. The CDR3 DNA reads as TGTGCCAGCAGCCACCCCAAAGTAGGACTAGCGGGAGCCGAGCAGTACTTC. Protein sequence: CASSHPKVGLAGAEQYF.